This T cell receptor (beta chain) was observed in a study of identical twins. TCRdb fed the 5' RACE reads into MiXCR, producing one record per CDR3 protein. In the table there are hundreds of thousands of distinct CDR3 sequences, around 6% of which are singletons. This clonotype was observed many times. Germline V gives CDR1 SGHKS, CDR2 YYEKEE (reference sequence). The CDR3 contains 13 residues. V was pared by 7 bases and J by 5 bases, with 9 bases of the junction left unmatched. Sequenced sample: naive T cells sorted from blood. The rearrangement joins TRBV5-5 to TRBJ2-7; 7 nucleotides match TRBD2. The sequence was collected from a man between 18 and 29 years old in good health. As DNA, the CDR3 is TGTGCCAGCTGGAGCGGGGAGAGGCACGAGCAGTACGTC. It translates to CASWSGERHEQYV.